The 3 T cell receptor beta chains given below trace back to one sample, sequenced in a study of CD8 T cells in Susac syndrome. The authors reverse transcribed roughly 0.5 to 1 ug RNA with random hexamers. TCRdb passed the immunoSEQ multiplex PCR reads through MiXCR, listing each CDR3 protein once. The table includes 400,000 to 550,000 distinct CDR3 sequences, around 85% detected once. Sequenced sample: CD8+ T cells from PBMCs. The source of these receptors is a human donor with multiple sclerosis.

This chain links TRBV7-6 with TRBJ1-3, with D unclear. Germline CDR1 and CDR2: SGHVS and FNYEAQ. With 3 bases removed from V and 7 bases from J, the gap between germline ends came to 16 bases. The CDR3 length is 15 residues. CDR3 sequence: CASSFPCRRGNTIYF. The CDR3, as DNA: TGTGCCAGCAGCTTCCCCTGCCGAAGAGGGAACACCATATATTTT.

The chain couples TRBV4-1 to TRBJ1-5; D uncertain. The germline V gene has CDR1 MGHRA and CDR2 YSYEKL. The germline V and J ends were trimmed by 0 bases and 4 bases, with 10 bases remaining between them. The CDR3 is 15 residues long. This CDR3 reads CASSQDLGNNQPQHF. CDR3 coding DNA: TGCGCCAGCAGCCAAGATCTGGGGAATAATCAGCCCCAGCATTTT.

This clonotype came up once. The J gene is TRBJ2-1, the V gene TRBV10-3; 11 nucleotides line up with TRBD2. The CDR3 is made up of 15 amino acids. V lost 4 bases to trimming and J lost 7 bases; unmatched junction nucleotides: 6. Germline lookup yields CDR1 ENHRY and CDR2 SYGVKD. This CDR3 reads CAISALAGERNEQFF. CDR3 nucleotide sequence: TGTGCCATCAGTGCACTAGCGGGAGAGAGGAATGAGCAGTTCTTC.